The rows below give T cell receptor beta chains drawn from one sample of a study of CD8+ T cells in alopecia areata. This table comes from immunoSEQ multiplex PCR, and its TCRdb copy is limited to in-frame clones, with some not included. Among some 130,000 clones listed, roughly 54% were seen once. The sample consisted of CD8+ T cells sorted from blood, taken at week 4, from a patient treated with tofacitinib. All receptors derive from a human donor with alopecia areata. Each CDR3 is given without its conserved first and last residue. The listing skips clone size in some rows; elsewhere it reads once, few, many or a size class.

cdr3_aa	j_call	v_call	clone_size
ASTRWLTYNEQF	TRBJ2-1	TRBV6-6	-
ASSETGGVSQPQH	TRBJ1-5	TRBV27	-
ASSVWPLEGAHTEAF	TRBJ1-1	TRBV27	-
ASSLGDLVEKLF	TRBJ1-4	TRBV5-6	-
ASSFHWTGTYEQY	TRBJ2-7	TRBV7-2	few
ASSLLADTYNEQF	TRBJ2-1	TRBV7-6	few
ASSQLLAGYEQY	TRBJ2-7	TRBV9	-
ASSLEAIWNEQF	TRBJ2-1	TRBV13	few
AWEITGVEAF	TRBJ1-1	TRBV30	-
ASTNSAGNEQF	TRBJ2-1	TRBV6-5	-
ASSQAGRLGGEKLF	TRBJ1-4	TRBV14	-
ASSSGYQGPENIQY	TRBJ2-4	TRBV7-9	many
ASSQDNGETDTQY	TRBJ2-3	TRBV4-2	-
ASSAGTTGGYGYT	TRBJ1-2	TRBV28	-
ASRGLVEQF	TRBJ2-1	TRBV4-1	few
ASSSTGNGYT	TRBJ1-2	TRBV27	few
ASSGGTLEQY	TRBJ2-7	TRBV5-1	few
ASSSQRGGGTDTQY	TRBJ2-3	TRBV2	-
ASSQEDGMANQPQH	TRBJ1-5	TRBV4-1	-
ASSVTGEETQY	TRBJ2-5	TRBV6-6	medium-sized
ASKEIGNTEAF	TRBJ1-1	TRBV6-6	-
ASSPDRGPSYGYT	TRBJ1-2	TRBV7-9	-
SVEIYRGITEAF	TRBJ1-1	TRBV29-1	-
ATSEGLGEETQY	TRBJ2-5	TRBV7-9	few
ASSPVRQNYGYT	TRBJ1-2	TRBV7-9	few
ASSLPDTPNTEAF	TRBJ1-1	TRBV5-1	-
SPTWDRGQETQY	TRBJ2-5	TRBV29-1	-
SVRDRRSGNTIY	TRBJ1-3	TRBV29-1	-
ASSQSSGGIEKLF	TRBJ1-4	TRBV4-1	-
SVELRGTNSAYEQY	TRBJ2-7	TRBV29-1	few
AISGDRGISNQPQH	TRBJ1-5	TRBV10-3	-
AWSVQSNQPQH	TRBJ1-5	TRBV30	-
ASSRLLAGGRETQY	TRBJ2-5	TRBV4-3	-
ASTREGPGLEQY	TRBJ2-3	TRBV9	-
ASSSRRGGPSYEQY	TRBJ2-7	TRBV27	-
ASSSFSSESQETQY	TRBJ2-5	TRBV7-8	few
ASSLLGSEYEQY	TRBJ2-7	TRBV7-6	-
SAETGSNTEAF	TRBJ1-1	TRBV29-1	-
ASSEGSGGGNEQF	TRBJ2-1	TRBV2	-
ASSQESGWTEAF	TRBJ1-1	TRBV4-3	-
ASGGQAHTGELF	TRBJ2-2	TRBV5-4	-
SVTEDRGFLGYT	TRBJ1-2	TRBV29-1	-
ASSLEAGIPLH	TRBJ1-6	TRBV13	-
ASSFGRSYEQY	TRBJ2-7	TRBV13	few
ASSQGGYEKLF	TRBJ1-4	TRBV4-3	-
ATSIRDRASSNYGYT	TRBJ1-2	TRBV15	-
ASSPRRAHNEQF	TRBJ2-1	TRBV5-6	-
ASSLYLGGPAYEQY	TRBJ2-7	TRBV5-6	-
ASSLGQGAGEQY	TRBJ2-5	TRBV27	-
ASSYLETDYGYT	TRBJ1-2	TRBV6-5	few
ASSLLNTEAF	TRBJ1-1	TRBV5-6	-
ASSVRPGQNTEAF	TRBJ1-1	TRBV9	-
ASSFTSGANEQF	TRBJ2-1	TRBV5-1	-
ASNGANGWGTQH	TRBJ1-5	TRBV23-1	-
ASSEWEQQETQY	TRBJ2-5	TRBV25-1	few
ASSESPDTQY	TRBJ2-3	TRBV13	-
ASSLDQSMRGYT	TRBJ1-2	TRBV5-1	once
ASSADLAGGSNEQF	TRBJ2-1	TRBV9	-
AWSDWGAVQPQH	TRBJ1-5	TRBV30	-